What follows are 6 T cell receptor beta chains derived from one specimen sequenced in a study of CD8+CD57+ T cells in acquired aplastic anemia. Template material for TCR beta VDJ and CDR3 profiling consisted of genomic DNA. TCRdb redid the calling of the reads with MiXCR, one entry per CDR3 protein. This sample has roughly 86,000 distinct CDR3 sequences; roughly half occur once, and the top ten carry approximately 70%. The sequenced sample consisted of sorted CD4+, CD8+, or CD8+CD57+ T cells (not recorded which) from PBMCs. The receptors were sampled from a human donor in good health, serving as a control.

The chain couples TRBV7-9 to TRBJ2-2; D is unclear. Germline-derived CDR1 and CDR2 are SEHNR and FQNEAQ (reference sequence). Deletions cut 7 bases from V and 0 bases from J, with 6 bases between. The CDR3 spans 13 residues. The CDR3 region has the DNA TGTGCCAGCACTGACGCGAACACCGGGGAGCTGTTTTTT. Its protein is CASTDANTGELFF.

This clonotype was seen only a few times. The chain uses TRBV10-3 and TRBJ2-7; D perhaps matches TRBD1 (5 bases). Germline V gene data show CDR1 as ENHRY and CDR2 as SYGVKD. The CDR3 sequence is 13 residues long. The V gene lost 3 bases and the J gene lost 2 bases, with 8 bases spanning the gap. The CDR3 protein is CAISEGVAYEQYV. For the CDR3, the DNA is TGTGCCATCAGTGAAGGGGTAGCCTACGAGCAGTACGTC.

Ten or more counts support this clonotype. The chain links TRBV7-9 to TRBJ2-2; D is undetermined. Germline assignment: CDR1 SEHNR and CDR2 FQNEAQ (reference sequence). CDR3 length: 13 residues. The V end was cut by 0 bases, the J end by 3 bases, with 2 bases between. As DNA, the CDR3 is TGTGCCAGCAGCTTAGCAGACACCGGGGAGCTGTTTTTT. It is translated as CASSLADTGELFF.

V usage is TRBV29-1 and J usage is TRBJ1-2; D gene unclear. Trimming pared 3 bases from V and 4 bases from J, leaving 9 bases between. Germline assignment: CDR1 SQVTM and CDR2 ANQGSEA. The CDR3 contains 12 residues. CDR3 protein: CSVDTIGYGYTF. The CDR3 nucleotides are TGCAGCGTTGATACAATAGGCTATGGCTACACCTTC.

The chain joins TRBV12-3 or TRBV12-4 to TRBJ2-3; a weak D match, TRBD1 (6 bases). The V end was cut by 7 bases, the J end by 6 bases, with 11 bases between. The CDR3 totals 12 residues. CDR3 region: CASTHRVDTQYF. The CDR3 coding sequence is TGTGCCAGCACCCACAGGGTGGATACGCAGTATTTT.

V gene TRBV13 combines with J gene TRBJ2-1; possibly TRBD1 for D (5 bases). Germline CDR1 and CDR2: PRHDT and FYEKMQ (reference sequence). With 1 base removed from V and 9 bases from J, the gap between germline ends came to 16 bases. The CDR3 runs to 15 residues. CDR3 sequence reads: CASSLEKGVGGEQFF. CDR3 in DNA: TGTGCCAGCAGCTTAGAGAAAGGGGTGGGTGGTGAGCAGTTCTTC.